This TCR beta chain was captured in a study of graft-versus-host responses after intestinal transplantation. Overall study context: Recipients had multivisceral, liver-intestinal, or isolated intestinal transplants. Recipients across the board were started on anti-thymocyte globulin induction, then kept on tacrolimus and steroids for about 3 years.

Tissue processing of the graft released intraepithelial and lamina propria lymphocytes from it. Profiled with immunoSEQ multiplex PCR; TCRdb holds only in-frame clones, not every one. The table includes 2,500 to 3,500 clones, about 74% detected once. The length of the CDR3 is 10 residues. V was pared by 4 bases and J by 5 bases, with 1 base between. CDR1 is MGHDK, CDR2 SYGVNS, per germline. For this clone: Its antigen is unidentified.

Study-wide results and caveats: The recipient marrow held GvH clones, and some of them showed up first in ileum or blood.

The sequenced sample was ileum tissue, obtained around 5 and 7 days after intestinal transplantation. The chain recombines TRBV25-1 with TRBJ2-3; unclear D gene. The clonotype comes from a human patient who received an intestinal transplant, so some T cells may come from the graft donor. The CDR3 DNA is TGTGCCAGCAGTGGAGATACGCAGTATTTT. Protein product: CASSGDTQYF.